These 5 T cell receptor beta chains were all obtained from the same sample, sequenced in a study of T-cell memory formation after mild COVID-19. TCRdb re-called the 5' RACE reads with MiXCR, one entry per CDR3 protein. This table has approximately 180,000 distinct CDR3 sequences, 16% appearing once. The sequenced sample was PBMCs or a T cell subset sorted from them (not recorded which). The source of these receptors is an adult woman who had mild COVID-19 (a few samples of this study predate the infection). Cell type and time point are not known.

Ten or more counts support this clonotype. V usage is TRBV27 and J usage is TRBJ2-7; D is unresolved. The CDR3 covers 11 residues. Germline values: CDR1 MNHEY, CDR2 SMNVEV (reference sequence). The V gene lost 1 base and the J gene lost 7 bases, with 5 bases spanning the gap. CDR3 amino acids: CASSLLGEQYF. The CDR3 DNA reads as TGTGCCAGCAGTTTATTGGGAGAGCAGTACTTC.

To note about this clonotype: A much larger clonotype is one base distant, so this may be a read error. The chain couples TRBV7-2 to TRBJ2-5; weak D call: TRBD1 (5 bases). With 1 base removed from V and 4 bases from J, the gap between germline ends came to 7 bases. Germline V lookup: CDR1 SGHTA, CDR2 FQGNSA. There are 13 residues in the CDR3. The CDR3 nucleotides read TGTGCCAGCAGCTTAGGACAGCTAGAGACCCAGTACTTC. It translates to CASSLGQLETQYF.

This chain joins TRBV24-1 and TRBJ2-1; the match to TRBD2 covers 9 bases. With 10 bases clipped from V and 7 bases from J, the junction kept 10 bases outside the gene matches. Germline assignment: CDR1 KGHDR and CDR2 SFDVKD. This CDR3 has 14 amino acids. CDR3 loop: CATRAGGGRNEQFF. DNA for the CDR3: TGTGCCACTAGGGCGGGAGGGGGCCGAAATGAGCAGTTCTTC.

The J gene is TRBJ1-1, the V gene TRBV12-3 or TRBV12-4, with D uncertain. V was trimmed by 1 base and J by 7 bases, leaving 4 bases between them. This CDR3 is built from 11 residues. The CDR3, as DNA: TGTGCCAGCAGTTTAGGGGGTGAAGCTTTCTTT. Amino acids: CASSLGGEAFF.

This clonotype was seen a handful of times. The chain joins TRBV5-1 to TRBJ2-2, with unresolved D. This CDR3 is 14 amino acids long. From germline, CDR1 is SGHRS and CDR2 YFSETQ. Trimming stripped 4 bases from V and 5 bases from J, with 12 bases between. CDR3 in DNA: TGCGCCAGCAGCGTCCAGTCCGCAACCGGGGAGCTGTTTTTT. This gives the protein CASSVQSATGELFF.